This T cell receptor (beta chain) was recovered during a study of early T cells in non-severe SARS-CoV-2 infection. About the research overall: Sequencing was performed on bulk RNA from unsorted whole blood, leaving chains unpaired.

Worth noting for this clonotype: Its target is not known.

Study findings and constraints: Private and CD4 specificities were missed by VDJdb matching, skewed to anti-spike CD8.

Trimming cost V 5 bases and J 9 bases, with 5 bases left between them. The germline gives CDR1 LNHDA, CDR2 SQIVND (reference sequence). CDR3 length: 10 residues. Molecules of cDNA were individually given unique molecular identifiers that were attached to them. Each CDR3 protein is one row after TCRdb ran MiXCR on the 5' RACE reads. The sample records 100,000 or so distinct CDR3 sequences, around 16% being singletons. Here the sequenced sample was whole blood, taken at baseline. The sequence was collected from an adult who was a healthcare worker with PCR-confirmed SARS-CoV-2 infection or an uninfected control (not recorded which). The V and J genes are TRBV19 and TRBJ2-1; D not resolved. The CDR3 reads CASSRREQFF. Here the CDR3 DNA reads TGTGCCAGTAGTCGACGTGAGCAGTTCTTC. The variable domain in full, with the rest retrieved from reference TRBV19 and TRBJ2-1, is DGGITQSPKYLFRKEGQNVTLSCEQNLNHDAMYWYRQDPGQGLRLIYYSQIVNDFQKGDIAEGYSVSREKKESFPLTVTSAQKNPTAFYLCASSRREQFFGPGTRLTVL.